The source of this T cell receptor beta chain is a study of beta chain features in type 1 diabetes. Study-level points and caveats: The study found moderately but significantly shorter TCRB CDR3s in all four CD4+ subsets of Type 1 diabetes patients.

Sampling consisted of one heparinised blood draw per donor, averaging around 120 mL. This clone occurred a few times. Its antigen remains unidentified. What was sequenced were expressed TCRB transcripts, since all of the isolated RNA had been reverse transcribed. Here immunoSEQ multiplex PCR was the method, and the copy in TCRdb shows in-frame clones only, minus some. The sample contains 600,000 to 750,000 clones, approximately 13% of which appear only once. The CDR3 extends over 14 amino acids. V was trimmed by 5 bases and J by 1 base, leaving 11 bases between them. Germline CDR1 LGHNA, CDR2 YNFKEQ. The source of this sequence is a man between 25 and 39 years old with type 1 diabetes. The chain is built from TRBV4-2 and TRBJ1-1, with D possibly TRBD1 on 5 matching bases. The sequencing sample was made of naive CD4+ T cells from blood. The CDR3 loop is CASSFNTGNTEAFF. The CDR3 DNA is TGTGCCAGCAGCTTTAACACAGGGAACACTGAAGCTTTCTTT.